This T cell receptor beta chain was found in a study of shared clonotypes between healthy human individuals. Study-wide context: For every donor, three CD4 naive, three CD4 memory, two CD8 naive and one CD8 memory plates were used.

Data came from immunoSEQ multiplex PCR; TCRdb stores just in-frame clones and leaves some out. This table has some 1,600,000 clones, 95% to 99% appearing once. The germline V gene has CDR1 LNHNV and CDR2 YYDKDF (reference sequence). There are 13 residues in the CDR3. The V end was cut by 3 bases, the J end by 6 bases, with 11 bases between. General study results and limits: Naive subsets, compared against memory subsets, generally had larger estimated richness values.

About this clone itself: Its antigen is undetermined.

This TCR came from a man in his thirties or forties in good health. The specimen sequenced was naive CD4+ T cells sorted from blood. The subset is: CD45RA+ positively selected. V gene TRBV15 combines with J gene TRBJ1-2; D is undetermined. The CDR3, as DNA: TGTGCCACCAGCAGGCGGATTGAAGATGGCTACACCTTC. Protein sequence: CATSRRIEDGYTF.